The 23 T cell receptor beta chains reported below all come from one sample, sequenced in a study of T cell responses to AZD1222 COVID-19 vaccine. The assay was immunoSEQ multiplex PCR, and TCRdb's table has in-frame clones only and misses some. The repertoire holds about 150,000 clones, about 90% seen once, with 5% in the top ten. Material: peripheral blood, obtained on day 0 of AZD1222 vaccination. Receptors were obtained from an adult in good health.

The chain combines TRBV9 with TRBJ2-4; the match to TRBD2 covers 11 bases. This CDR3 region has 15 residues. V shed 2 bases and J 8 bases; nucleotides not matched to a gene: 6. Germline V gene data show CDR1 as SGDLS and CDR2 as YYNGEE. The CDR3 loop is CASSVSSGRSDIQYF. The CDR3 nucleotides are TGTGCCAGCAGCGTGTCTAGCGGGAGGTCGGACATTCAGTACTTC.

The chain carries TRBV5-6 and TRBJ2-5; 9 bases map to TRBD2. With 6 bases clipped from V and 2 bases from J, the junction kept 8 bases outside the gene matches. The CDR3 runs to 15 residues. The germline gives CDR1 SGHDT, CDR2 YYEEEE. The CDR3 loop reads CASTQGLAGQETQYF. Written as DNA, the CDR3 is TGTGCCAGCACCCAAGGGCTAGCGGGACAAGAGACCCAGTACTTC.

The CDR3 is CAWRTSSTDTQYF. CDR3 sequence (DNA): TGTGCCTGGAGGACTAGCAGCACAGATACGCAGTATTTT. The rearrangement links TRBV30 to TRBJ2-3, with 7 bases matching TRBD2. The V gene's germline CDR1 is GTSNPN and CDR2 SVGIG (reference sequence). V shed 3 bases, J shed 0 bases, and the junction held 0 bases outside the gene matches. This CDR3 contains 13 residues. Using reference TRBV30 and TRBJ2-3 for the parts outside the CDR3, the full variable domain is SQTIHQWPATLVQPVGSPLSLECTVEGTSNPNLYWYRQAAGRGLQLLFYSVGIGQISSEVPQNLSASRPQDRQFILSSKKLLLSDSGFYLCAWRTSSTDTQYFGPGTRLTVL.

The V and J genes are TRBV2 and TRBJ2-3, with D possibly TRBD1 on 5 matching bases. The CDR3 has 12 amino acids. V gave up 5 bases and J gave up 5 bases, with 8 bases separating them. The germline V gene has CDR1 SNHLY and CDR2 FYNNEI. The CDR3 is CASSYTGDTQYF. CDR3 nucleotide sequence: TGTGCCAGCAGTTATACAGGAGATACGCAGTATTTT.

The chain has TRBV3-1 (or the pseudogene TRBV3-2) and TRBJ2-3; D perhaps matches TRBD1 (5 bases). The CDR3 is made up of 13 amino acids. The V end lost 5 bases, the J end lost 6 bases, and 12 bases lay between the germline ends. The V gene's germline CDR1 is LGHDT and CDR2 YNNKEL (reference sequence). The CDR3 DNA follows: TGTGCCAGCAGCATCTCCAGGGTCGATACGCAGTATTTT. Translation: CASSISRVDTQYF.

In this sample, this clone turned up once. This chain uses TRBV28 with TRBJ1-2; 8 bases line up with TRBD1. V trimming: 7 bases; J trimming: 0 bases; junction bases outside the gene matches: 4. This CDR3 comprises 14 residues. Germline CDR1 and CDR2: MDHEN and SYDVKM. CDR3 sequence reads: CASKTGGSNYGYTF. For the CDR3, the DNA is TGTGCCAGCAAAACAGGGGGATCTAACTATGGCTACACCTTC.

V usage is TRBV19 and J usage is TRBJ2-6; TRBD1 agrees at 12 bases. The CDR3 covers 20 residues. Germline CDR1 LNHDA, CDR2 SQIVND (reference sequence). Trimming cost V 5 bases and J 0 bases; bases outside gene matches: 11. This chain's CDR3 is CASSPPGTGGGISGANVLTF. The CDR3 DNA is TGTGCCAGTAGTCCCCCCGGGACAGGGGGCGGAATCTCTGGGGCCAACGTCCTGACTTTC.

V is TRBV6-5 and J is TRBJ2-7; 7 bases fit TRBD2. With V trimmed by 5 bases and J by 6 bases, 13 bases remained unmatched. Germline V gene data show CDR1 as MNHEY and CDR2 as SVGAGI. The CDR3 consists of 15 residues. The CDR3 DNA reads TGTGCCAGCAGTCACCTTGCGGGAGACGTGAGCGAGCAGTACTTC. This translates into CASSHLAGDVSEQYF.

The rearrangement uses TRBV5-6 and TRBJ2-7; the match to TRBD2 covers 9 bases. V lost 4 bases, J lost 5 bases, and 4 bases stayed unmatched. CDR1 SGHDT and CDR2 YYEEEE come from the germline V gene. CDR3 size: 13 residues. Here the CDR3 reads CASSQGLANEQYF. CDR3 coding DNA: TGTGCCAGCAGCCAGGGACTAGCAAACGAGCAGTACTTC.

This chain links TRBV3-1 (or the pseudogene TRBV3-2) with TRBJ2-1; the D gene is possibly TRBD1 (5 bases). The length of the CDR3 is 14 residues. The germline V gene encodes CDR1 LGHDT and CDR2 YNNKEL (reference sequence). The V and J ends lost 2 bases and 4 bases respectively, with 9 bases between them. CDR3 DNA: TGTGCCAGCAGCCAACCTAGGGGATACAATGAGCAGTTCTTC. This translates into CASSQPRGYNEQFF.

In DNA form, the CDR3 reads TGTGCCAGCAGACCTTCCTTTGGACAGAATCAGCCCCAGCATTTT. It is translated as CASRPSFGQNQPQHF. The genes are TRBV28 and TRBJ1-5; D may be TRBD1 (6 bases). This CDR3 spans 15 amino acids. Trimming pared 6 bases from V and 4 bases from J, leaving 16 bases between. Germline lookup yields CDR1 MDHEN and CDR2 SYDVKM.

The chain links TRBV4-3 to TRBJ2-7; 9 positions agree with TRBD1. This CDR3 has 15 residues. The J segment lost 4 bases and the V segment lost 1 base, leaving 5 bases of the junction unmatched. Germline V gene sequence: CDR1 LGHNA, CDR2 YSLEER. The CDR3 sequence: CASSQGDRVGYEQYF. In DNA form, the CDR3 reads TGCGCCAGCAGCCAAGGGGACAGGGTTGGGTACGAGCAGTACTTC.

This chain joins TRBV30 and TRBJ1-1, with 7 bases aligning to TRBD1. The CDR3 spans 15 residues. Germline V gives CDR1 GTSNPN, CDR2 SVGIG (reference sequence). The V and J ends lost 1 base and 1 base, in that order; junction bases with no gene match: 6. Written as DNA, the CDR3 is TGTGCCTGGAGTGCCCTAGGGGGCTGGAACACTGAAGCTTTCTTT. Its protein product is CAWSALGGWNTEAFF. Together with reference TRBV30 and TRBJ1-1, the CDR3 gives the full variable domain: SQTIHQWPATLVQPVGSPLSLECTVEGTSNPNLYWYRQAAGRGLQLLFYSVGIGQISSEVPQNLSASRPQDRQFILSSKKLLLSDSGFYLCAWSALGGWNTEAFFGQGTRLTVV.

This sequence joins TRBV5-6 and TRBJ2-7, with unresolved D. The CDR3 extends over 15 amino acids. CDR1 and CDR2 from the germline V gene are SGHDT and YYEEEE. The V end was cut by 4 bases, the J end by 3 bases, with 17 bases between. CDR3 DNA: TGTGCCAGCAGCCCGGCTGGGCGGTCCCACTACGAGCAGTACTTC. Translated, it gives CASSPAGRSHYEQYF.

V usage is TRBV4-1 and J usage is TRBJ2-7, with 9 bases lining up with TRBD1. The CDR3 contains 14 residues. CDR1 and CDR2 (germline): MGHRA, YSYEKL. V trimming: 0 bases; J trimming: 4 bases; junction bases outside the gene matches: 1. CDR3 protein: CASSQEDRGYEQYF. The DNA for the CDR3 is TGCGCCAGCAGCCAAGAGGACAGGGGTTACGAGCAGTACTTC.

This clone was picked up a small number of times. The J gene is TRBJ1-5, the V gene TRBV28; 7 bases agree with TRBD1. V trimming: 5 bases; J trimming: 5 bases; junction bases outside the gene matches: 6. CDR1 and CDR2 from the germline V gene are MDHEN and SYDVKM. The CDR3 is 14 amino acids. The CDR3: CASSTGTAYQPQHF. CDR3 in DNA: TGTGCCAGCAGTACCGGGACAGCATATCAGCCCCAGCATTTT.

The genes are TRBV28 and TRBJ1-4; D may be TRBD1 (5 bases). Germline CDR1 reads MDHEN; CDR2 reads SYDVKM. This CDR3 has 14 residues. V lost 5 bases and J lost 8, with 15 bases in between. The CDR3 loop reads CASSLGERGEKLFF. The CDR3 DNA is TGTGCCAGCAGTCTCGGGGAGAGGGGCGAAAAACTGTTTTTT.

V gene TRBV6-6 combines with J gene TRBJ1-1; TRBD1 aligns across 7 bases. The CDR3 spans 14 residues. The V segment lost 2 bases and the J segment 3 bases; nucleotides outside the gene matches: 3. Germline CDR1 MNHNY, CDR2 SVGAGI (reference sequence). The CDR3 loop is CASSYQTGDTEAFF. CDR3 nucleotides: TGTGCCAGCAGTTACCAAACAGGGGACACTGAAGCTTTCTTT.

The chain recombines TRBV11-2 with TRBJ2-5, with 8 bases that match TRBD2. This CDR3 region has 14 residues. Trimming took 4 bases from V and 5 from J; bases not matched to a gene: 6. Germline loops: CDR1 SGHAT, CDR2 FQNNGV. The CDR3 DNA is TGTGCCAGCAGCTCCCCGGGACTAGAGGAGACCCAGTACTTC. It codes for CASSSPGLEETQYF.

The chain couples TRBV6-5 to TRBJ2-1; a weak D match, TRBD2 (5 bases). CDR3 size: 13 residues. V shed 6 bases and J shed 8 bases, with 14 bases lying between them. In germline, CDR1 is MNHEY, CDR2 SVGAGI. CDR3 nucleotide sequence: TGTGCCAGCAGGAGACTAACGACGCATGAGCAGTTCTTC. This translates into CASRRLTTHEQFF.

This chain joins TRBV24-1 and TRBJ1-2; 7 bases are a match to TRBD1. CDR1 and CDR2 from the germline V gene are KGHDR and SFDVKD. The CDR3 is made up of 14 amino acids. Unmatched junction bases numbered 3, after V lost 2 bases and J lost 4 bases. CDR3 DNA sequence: TGTGCCACCAGTGATTCGGGACAGAGCTATGGCTACACCTTC. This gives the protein CATSDSGQSYGYTF.

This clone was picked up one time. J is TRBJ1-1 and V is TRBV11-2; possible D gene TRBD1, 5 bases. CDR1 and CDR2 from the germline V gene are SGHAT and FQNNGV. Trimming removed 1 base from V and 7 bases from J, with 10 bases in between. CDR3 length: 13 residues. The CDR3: CASSLGGTDEAFF. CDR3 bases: TGTGCCAGCAGCTTAGGGGGGACTGATGAAGCTTTCTTT.

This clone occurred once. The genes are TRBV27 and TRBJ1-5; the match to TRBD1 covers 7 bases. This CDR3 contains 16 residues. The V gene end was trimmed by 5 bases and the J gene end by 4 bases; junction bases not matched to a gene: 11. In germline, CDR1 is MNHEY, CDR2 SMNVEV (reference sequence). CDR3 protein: CASSPSRTGPNQPQHF. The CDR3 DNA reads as TGTGCCAGCAGTCCATCGAGGACAGGACCGAATCAGCCCCAGCATTTT.